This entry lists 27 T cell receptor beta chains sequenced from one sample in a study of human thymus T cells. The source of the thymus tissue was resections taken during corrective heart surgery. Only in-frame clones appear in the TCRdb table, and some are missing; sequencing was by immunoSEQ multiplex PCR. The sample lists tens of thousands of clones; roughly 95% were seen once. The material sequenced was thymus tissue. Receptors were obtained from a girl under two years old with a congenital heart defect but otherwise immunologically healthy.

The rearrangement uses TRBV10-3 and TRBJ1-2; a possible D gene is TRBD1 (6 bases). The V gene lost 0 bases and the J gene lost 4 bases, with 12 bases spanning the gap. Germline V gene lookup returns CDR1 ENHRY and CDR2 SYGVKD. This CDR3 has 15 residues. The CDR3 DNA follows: TGTGCCATCAGTGAGTCCCAGGGAGGGGGCTATGGCTACACCTTC. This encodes CAISESQGGGYGYTF.

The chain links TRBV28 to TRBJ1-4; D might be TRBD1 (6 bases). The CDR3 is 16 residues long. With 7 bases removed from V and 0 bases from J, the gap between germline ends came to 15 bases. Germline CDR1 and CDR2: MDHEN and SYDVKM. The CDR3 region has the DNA TGTGCCAGCACCCTATCCGAGGGGGCAACTAATGAAAAACTGTTTTTT. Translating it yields CASTLSEGATNEKLFF.

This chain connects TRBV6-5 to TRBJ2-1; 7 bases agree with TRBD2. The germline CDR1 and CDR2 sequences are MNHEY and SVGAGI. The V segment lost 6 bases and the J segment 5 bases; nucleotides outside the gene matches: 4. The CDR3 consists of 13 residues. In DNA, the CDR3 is TGTGCCAGCAGCCCCGGGAGGCACAATGAGCAGTTCTTC. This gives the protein CASSPGRHNEQFF.

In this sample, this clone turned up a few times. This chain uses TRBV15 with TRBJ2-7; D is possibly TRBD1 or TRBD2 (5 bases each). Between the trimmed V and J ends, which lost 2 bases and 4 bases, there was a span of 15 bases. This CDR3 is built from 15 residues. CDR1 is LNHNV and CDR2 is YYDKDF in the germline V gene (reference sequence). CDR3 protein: CATSRQGPEGYEQYF. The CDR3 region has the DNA TGTGCCACCAGCAGACAGGGCCCTGAGGGTTACGAGCAGTACTTC.

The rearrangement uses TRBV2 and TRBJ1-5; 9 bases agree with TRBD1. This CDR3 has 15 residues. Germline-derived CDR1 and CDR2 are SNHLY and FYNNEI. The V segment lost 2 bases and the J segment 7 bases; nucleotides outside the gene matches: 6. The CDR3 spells CASSEKGQGGQPQHF. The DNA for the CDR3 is TGTGCCAGCAGTGAAAAGGGACAGGGAGGCCAGCCCCAGCATTTT.

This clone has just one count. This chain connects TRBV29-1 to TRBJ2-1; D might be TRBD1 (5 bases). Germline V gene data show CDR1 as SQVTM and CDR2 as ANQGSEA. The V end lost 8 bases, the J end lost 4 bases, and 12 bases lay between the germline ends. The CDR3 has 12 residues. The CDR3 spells CSLKDKYNEQFF. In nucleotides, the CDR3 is TGCAGCCTCAAGGACAAGTACAATGAGCAGTTCTTC.

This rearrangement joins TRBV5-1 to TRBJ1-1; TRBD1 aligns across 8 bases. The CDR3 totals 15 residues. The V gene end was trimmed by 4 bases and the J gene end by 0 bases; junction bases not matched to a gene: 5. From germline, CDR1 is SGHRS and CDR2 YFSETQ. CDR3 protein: CASSGTGGVNTEAFF. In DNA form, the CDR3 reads TGCGCCAGCAGCGGAACAGGGGGGGTGAACACTGAAGCTTTCTTT.

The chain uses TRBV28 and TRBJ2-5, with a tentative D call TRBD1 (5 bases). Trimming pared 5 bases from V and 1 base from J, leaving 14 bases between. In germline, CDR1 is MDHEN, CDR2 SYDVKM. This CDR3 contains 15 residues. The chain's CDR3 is CASSLTRQIQETQYF. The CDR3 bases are TGTGCCAGCAGTCTAACACGACAGATCCAAGAGACCCAGTACTTC.

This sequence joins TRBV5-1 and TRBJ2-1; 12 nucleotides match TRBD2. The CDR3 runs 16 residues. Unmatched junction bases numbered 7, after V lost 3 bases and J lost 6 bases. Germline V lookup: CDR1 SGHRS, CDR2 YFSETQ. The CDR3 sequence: CASSSRGLAGPNEQFF. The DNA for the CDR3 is TGCGCCAGCAGCTCACGGGGACTAGCGGGCCCCAATGAGCAGTTCTTC.

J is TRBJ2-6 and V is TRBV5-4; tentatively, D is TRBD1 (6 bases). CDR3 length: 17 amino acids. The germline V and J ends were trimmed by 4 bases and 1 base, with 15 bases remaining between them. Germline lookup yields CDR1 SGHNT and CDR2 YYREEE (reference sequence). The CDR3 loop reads CASSKDSTGSGANVLTF. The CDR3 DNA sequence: TGTGCCAGCAGCAAGGACAGTACGGGGTCTGGGGCCAACGTCCTGACTTTC. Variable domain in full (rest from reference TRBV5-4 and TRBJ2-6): ETGVTQSPTHLIKTRGQQVTLRCSSQSGHNTVSWYQQALGQGPQFIFQYYREEENGRGNFPPRFSGLQFPNYSSELNVNALELDDSALYLCASSKDSTGSGANVLTFGAGSRLTVL.

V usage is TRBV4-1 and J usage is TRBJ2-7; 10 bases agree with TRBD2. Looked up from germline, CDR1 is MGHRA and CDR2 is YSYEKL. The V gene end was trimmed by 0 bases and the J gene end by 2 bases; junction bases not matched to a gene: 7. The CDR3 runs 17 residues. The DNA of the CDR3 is TGCGCCAGCAGCCAAGAAGTGGGGACTAGCGTTACCTACGAGCAGTACTTC. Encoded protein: CASSQEVGTSVTYEQYF.

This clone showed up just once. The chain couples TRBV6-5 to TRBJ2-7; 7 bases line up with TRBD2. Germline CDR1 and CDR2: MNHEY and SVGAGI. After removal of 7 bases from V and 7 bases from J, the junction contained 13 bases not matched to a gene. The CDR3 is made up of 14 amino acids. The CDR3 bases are TGTGCCAGCAAGGCTAGCGGAAGACCTACGGAGCAGTACTTC. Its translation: CASKASGRPTEQYF.

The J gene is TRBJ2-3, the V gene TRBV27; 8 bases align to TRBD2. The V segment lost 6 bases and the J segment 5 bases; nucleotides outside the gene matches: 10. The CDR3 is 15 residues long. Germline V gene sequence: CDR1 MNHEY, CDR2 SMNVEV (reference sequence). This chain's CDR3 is CASRLTSGEGDTQYF. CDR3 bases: TGTGCCAGCAGACTCACTAGCGGTGAGGGAGATACGCAGTATTTT.

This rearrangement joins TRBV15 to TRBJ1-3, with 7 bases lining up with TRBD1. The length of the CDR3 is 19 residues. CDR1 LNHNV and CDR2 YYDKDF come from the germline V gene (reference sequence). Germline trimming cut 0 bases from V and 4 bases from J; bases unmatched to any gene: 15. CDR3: CATSRDRPRGRSGGNTIYF. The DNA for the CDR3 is TGTGCCACCAGCAGAGATCGGCCAAGGGGGCGCTCAGGGGGAAACACCATATATTTT.

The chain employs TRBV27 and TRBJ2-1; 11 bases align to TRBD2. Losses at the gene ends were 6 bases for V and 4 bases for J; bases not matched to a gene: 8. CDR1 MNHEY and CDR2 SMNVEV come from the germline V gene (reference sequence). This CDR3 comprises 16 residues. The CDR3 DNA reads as TGTGCCAGCAGACCAACTAGCGGGAGTTCTTACAATGAGCAGTTCTTC. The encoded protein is CASRPTSGSSYNEQFF.

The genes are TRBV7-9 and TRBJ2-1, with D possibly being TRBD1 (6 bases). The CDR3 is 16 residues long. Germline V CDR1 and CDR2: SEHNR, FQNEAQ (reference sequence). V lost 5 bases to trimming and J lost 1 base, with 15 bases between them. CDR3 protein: CASSPLTGSSYNEQFF. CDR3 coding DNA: TGTGCCAGCAGCCCCCTAACAGGGTCTTCCTACAATGAGCAGTTCTTC.

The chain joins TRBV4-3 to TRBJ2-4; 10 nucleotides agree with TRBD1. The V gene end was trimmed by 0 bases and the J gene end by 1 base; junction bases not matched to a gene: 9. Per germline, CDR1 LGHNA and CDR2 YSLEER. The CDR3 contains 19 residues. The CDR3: CASSQERRRGQGAKNIQYF. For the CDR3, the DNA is TGCGCCAGCAGCCAAGAGAGGCGGAGGGGACAGGGGGCCAAAAACATTCAGTACTTC.

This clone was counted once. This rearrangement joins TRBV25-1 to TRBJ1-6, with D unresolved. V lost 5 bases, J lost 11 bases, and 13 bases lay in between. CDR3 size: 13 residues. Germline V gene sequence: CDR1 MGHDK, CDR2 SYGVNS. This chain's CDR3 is CASSRNPPPPLHF. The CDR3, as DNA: TGTGCCAGCAGTCGAAACCCGCCACCACCCCTCCACTTT.

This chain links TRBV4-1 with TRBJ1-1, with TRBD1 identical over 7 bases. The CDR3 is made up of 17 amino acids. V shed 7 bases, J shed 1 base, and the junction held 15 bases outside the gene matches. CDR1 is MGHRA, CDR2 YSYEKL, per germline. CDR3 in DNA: TGCGCCAGCAAGTGTCGTGGGACCGGGACAGCGAACACTGAAGCTTTCTTT. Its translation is CASKCRGTGTANTEAFF.

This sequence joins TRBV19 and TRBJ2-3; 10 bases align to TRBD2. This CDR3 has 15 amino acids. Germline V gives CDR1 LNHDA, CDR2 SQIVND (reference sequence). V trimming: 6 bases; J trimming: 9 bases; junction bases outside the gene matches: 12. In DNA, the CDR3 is TGTGCCAGTAGCCTAATCAATCCGGGACTAGCGACGCAGTATTTT. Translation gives CASSLINPGLATQYF.

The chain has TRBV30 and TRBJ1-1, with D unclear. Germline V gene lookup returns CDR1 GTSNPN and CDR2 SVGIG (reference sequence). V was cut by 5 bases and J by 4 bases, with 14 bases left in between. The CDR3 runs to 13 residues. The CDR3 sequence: CAWLGRPVTEAFF. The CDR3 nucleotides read TGTGCCTGGCTGGGCCGACCAGTCACTGAAGCTTTCTTT.

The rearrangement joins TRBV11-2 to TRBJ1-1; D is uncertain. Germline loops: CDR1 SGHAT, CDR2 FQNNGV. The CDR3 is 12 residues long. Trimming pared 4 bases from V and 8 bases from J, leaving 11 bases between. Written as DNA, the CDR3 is TGTGCCAGCAGCTCACGAGAGGTGGAAGCTTTCTTT. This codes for CASSSREVEAFF.

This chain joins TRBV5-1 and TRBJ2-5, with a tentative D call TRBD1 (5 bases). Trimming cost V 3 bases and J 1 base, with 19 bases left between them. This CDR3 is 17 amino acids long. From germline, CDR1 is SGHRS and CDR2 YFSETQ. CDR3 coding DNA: TGCGCCAGCAGCTCCTATTCACATGGGGCTAGCCAAGAGACCCAGTACTTC. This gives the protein CASSSYSHGASQETQYF.

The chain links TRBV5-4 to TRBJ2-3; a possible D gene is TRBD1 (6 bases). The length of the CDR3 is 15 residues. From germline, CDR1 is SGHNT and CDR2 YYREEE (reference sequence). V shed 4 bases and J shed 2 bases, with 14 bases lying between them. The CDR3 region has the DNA TGTGCCAGCAGCCCGCCGACAGGTCCCACAGATACGCAGTATTTT. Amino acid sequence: CASSPPTGPTDTQYF.

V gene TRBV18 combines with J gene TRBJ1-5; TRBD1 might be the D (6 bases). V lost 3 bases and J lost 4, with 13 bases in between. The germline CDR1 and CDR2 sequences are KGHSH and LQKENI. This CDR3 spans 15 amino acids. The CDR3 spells CASSPATGSNQPQHF. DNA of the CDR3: TGTGCCAGCTCACCCGCCACAGGGTCAAATCAGCCCCAGCATTTT.

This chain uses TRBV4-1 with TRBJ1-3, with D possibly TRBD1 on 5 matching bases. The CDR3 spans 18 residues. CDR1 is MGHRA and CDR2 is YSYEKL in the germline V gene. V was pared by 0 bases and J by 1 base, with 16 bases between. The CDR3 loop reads CASSQEGPSCRSGNTIYF. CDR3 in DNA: TGCGCCAGCAGCCAAGAGGGGCCATCCTGTAGGTCTGGAAACACCATATATTTT.

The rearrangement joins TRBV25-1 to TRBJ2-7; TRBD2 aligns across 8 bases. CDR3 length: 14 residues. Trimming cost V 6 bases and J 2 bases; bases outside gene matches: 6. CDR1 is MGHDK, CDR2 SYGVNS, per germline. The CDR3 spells CASREAGDPYEQYF. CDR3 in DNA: TGTGCCAGCAGAGAAGCGGGGGATCCCTACGAGCAGTACTTC.